This TCR beta chain was identified during a study of shared clonotypes between healthy human individuals. TCRdb keeps only in-frame clones here, not all; method: immunoSEQ multiplex PCR. The table shows approximately 1,500,000 clones, with 95% to 99% occurring only once. Only Caucasian adults living in Nashville, Tennessee made up the donor group. A CD45RA-negative memory subset and a CD45RA+ naive subset were separated from the CD4+ cells. V dropped 4 bases and J dropped 5 bases, with 13 bases sitting between them. The CDR3 extends over 14 amino acids. Per germline, CDR1 SGHRS and CDR2 YFSETQ. The sequence was collected from a man aged 30-40 years in good health. The sequencing input was naive CD4+ T cells sorted from blood. As to subset: CD45RA+ positively selected. The V and J genes are TRBV5-1 and TRBJ2-1; D gene uncertain. CDR3 sequence (DNA): TGCGCCAGCAGCGTCGGAACCCTGGACAATGAGCAGTTCTTC. Protein sequence: CASSVGTLDNEQFF.